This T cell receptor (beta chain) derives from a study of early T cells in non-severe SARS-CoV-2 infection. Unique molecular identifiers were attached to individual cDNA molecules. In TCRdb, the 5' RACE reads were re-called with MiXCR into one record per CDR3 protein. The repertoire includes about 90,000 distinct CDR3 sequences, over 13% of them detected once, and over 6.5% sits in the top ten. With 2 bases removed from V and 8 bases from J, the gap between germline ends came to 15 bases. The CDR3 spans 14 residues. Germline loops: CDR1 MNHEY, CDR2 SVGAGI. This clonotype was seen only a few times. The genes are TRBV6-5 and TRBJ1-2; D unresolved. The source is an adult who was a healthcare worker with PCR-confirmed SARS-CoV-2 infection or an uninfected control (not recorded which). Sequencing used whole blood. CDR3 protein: CASSYGRGGAGYTF. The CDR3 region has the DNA TGTGCCAGCAGTTACGGGCGGGGAGGAGCCGGCTACACCTTC.